This TCR beta chain was recovered during a study of cytomegalovirus exposure and HLA in healthy donors. Study results and caveats: What a later analysis showed was that several of the most significant clusters appeared linked to common viral pathogens. Sequencing depth roughly uniform across donors was assumed in presence/absence analyses. One variant, a missense change in DCLRE1C, was linked in a later analysis to TCR beta V- and J-gene trimming. It was only CMV serostatus that was available as immune exposure information.

This CDR3 spans 16 amino acids. V lost 4 bases and J lost 5; bases outside the gene matches: 8. Germline lookup yields CDR1 SGHTA and CDR2 FQGTGA. Primers included in the PCR were 60 Vbeta and 13 Jbeta primers. The method was immunoSEQ multiplex PCR; TCRdb's version includes in-frame clones alone and lacks a portion of them. This repertoire shows around 140,000 clones, roughly 73% found once; its top ten account for around 0.99%. For this clone: Its antigen is unidentified.

Sequenced input: PBMCs. The sequence derives from a male donor in good health and CMV-seronegative. The chain links TRBV7-3 to TRBJ2-2, with TRBD1 matching over 9 bases. CDR3 nucleotides: TGTGCCAGCAGCTCCTCGACAGGGGGAAATACCGGGGAGCTGTTTTTT. Translated: CASSSSTGGNTGELFF.